A selection of T cell receptor beta chains follows, all from one sample in a study of CD8+ T cells in alopecia areata. TCRdb keeps only in-frame clones here, not all; method: immunoSEQ multiplex PCR. This table has about 210,000 clones, less than 45% appearing once. Source: CD4+ T cells sorted from blood, taken at approximately week 36, from a patient treated with tofacitinib. These receptors came from a human donor with alopecia areata. CDR3s include the opening cysteine and the closing phenylalanine or tryptophan. The order of the fields is V gene, J gene, D gene, clone size, CDR3 length, CDR3 protein, CDR3 DNA. D genes are given only for firm matches. The size field is filled for only some rows; it gives once, few, many or a size class.

TRBV28	TRBJ1-5	NA	few	13	CASSLAGNQPQHF	TGTGCCAGCAGTTTAGCCGGGAATCAGCCCCAGCATTTT
TRBV28	TRBJ1-3	NA	few	13	CASGDLRGNTIYF	TGTGCCAGTGGTGACTTGAGAGGAAACACCATATATTTT
TRBV4-1	TRBJ1-5	NA	few	14	CASSHRGVSQPQHF	TGCGCCAGCAGCCATCGGGGGGTTAGTCAGCCCCAGCATTTT
TRBV23-1	TRBJ2-5	NA	NA	13	CASQLGAMETQYF	TGCGCCAGCCAACTAGGGGCAATGGAGACCCAGTACTTC
TRBV7-8	TRBJ2-5	NA	many	15	CASSPQPGHLETQYF	TGTGCCAGCAGCCCACAACCTGGACACCTAGAGACCCAGTACTTC
TRBV30	TRBJ2-3	NA	NA	9	CAWGDTQYF	TGTGCCTGGGGGGATACGCAGTATTTT
TRBV9	TRBJ2-5	NA	NA	15	CASSQVQGGRETQYF	TGTGCCAGCAGCCAGGTACAGGGAGGTCGAGAGACCCAGTACTTC
TRBV18	TRBJ2-4	TRBD2	few	16	CASSPRLAGGENIQYF	TGTGCCAGCTCACCGAGACTAGCGGGAGGTGAAAACATTCAGTACTTC
TRBV4-2	TRBJ2-2	TRBD2	few	17	CASSQVVSVGGPGELFF	TGTGCCAGCAGCCAAGTGGTTTCGGTGGGAGGGCCCGGGGAGCTGTTTTTT
TRBV28	TRBJ2-7	NA	few	11	CASAISYEQYF	TGTGCCAGCGCAATCTCCTACGAGCAGTACTTC
TRBV29-1	TRBJ2-3	NA	NA	12	CSVEANTDTQYF	TGCAGCGTTGAGGCCAACACAGATACGCAGTATTTT
TRBV29-1	TRBJ2-2	NA	NA	15	CSVVSAHANTGELFF	TGCAGCGTTGTTTCTGCGCACGCGAACACCGGGGAGCTGTTTTTT
TRBV9	TRBJ2-7	TRBD1	once	15	CASSVSGTATYEQYF	TGTGCCAGCAGCGTCTCCGGGACAGCGACGTACGAGCAGTACTTC
TRBV30	TRBJ2-3	TRBD2	NA	15	CAWSGLAGAADTQYF	TGTGCCTGGAGTGGGTTAGCGGGAGCGGCAGATACGCAGTATTTT
TRBV19	TRBJ1-5	NA	NA	13	CASTRAAGQPQHF	TGTGCCAGTACCCGGGCGGCGGGTCAGCCCCAGCATTTT
TRBV9	TRBJ2-1	NA	NA	14	CASSIAVGVNEQFF	TGTGCCAGCAGCATAGCTGTGGGGGTCAATGAGCAGTTCTTC
TRBV20-1	TRBJ2-7	NA	once	11	CSAWDTGKQYF	TGCAGTGCCTGGGACACAGGCAAGCAGTACTTC
TRBV29-1	TRBJ2-3	NA	NA	12	CSVEENTDTQYF	TGCAGCGTTGAAGAGAACACAGATACGCAGTATTTT
TRBV13	TRBJ1-4	NA	NA	14	CASSLWAENEKLFF	TGTGCCAGCAGCTTATGGGCTGAAAATGAAAAACTGTTTTTT
TRBV30	TRBJ1-1	NA	NA	10	CAWSETEAFF	TGTGCCTGGAGTGAGACTGAAGCTTTCTTT
TRBV9	TRBJ2-1	NA	NA	15	CASSVGRVSYNEQFF	TGTGCCAGCAGCGTAGGAAGGGTTTCCTACAATGAGCAGTTCTTC
TRBV10-3	TRBJ2-2	TRBD2	many	16	CAIKPRGGADPGELFF	TGTGCCATCAAGCCCCGGGGGGGCGCTGACCCCGGGGAGCTGTTTTTT
TRBV18	TRBJ2-3	NA	few	14	CASSPATHTDTQYF	TGTGCCAGCTCACCCGCAACCCACACAGATACGCAGTATTTT
TRBV28	TRBJ2-3	TRBD1	NA	16	CASARYEPGQGHTQYF	TGTGCCAGCGCTCGCTACGAGCCGGGACAGGGACATACGCAGTATTTT
TRBV19	TRBJ1-3	NA	few	17	CASSISMVWSSGNTIYF	TGTGCCAGTAGTATCTCGATGGTTTGGAGTTCTGGAAACACCATATATTTT
TRBV27	TRBJ2-6	NA	NA	15	CASSLVRSGANVLTF	TGTGCCAGCAGTTTAGTCAGATCTGGGGCCAACGTCCTGACTTTC
TRBV29-1	TRBJ2-5	NA	few	11	CSVDSIETQYF	TGCAGCGTAGACTCGATAGAGACCCAGTACTTC
TRBV19	TRBJ2-5	TRBD2	NA	14	CASSGAGADGTQYF	TGTGCCAGTAGTGGCGCGGGAGCGGATGGGACCCAGTACTTC
TRBV7-2	TRBJ2-3	NA	NA	15	CASSPTGLRGDTQYF	TGTGCCAGCAGCCCTACGGGGCTTCGAGGAGATACGCAGTATTTT
TRBV4-3	TRBJ1-2	NA	NA	14	CASSQDRGGYGYTF	TGCGCCAGCAGCCAAGACAGGGGAGGCTATGGCTACACCTTC
TRBV4-3	TRBJ2-7	TRBD2	NA	15	CASSQDRGGGYEQYF	TGCGCCAGCAGCCAAGATCGGGGGGGAGGTTACGAGCAGTACTTC
TRBV10-3	TRBJ2-3	NA	few	13	CAIREAGLDTQYF	TGTGCCATCAGGGAGGCAGGTCTTGATACGCAGTATTTT
TRBV30	TRBJ1-2	NA	NA	13	CAAGGRRHDGYTF	TGTGCGGCGGGGGGGCGCCGGCATGATGGCTACACCTTC
TRBV7-9	TRBJ2-5	NA	few	12	CASSQVVETQYF	TGTGCCAGCAGCCAGGTGGTAGAGACCCAGTACTTC
TRBV11-2	TRBJ2-3	NA	few	14	CASSLWEASRTQYF	TGTGCCAGCAGCTTATGGGAGGCTAGTCGTACGCAGTATTTT
TRBV5-1	TRBJ2-6	NA	NA	13	CASSQQEANVLTF	TGCGCCAGCAGCCAGCAGGAGGCCAACGTCCTGACTTTC
TRBV10-3	TRBJ2-7	NA	NA	11	CAIRQNYEQYF	TGTGCCATCAGGCAGAATTACGAGCAGTACTTC
TRBV5-4	TRBJ2-3	TRBD2	few	16	CASSLGSGVSTDTQYF	TGTGCCAGCAGCTTGGGGAGCGGGGTCAGCACAGATACGCAGTATTTT
TRBV4-1	TRBJ1-2	NA	few	15	CASSQDFGAHYGYTF	TGCGCCAGCAGCCAAGATTTCGGGGCTCACTATGGCTACACCTTC
TRBV27	TRBJ1-2	TRBD1	few	14	CASSLGRGQFGYTF	TGTGCCAGCAGTTTAGGCAGGGGGCAGTTTGGCTACACCTTC
TRBV29-1	TRBJ2-7	TRBD2	NA	15	CSVASLREGVYEQYF	TGCAGCGTTGCCTCTCTCCGGGAGGGTGTCTACGAGCAGTACTTC
TRBV29-1	TRBJ2-5	NA	few	14	CSVDGRGADETQYF	TGCAGCGTTGACGGAAGGGGCGCCGACGAGACCCAGTACTTC